Listed here are 14 T cell receptor beta chains from one sample, sequenced in a study of blood T cell repertoires in COVID-19. Data came from immunoSEQ multiplex PCR; TCRdb stores just in-frame clones and leaves some out. This table has approximately 150,000 clones, 82% appearing once. Sequenced: peripheral blood. These receptors were obtained from a woman aged 70-85 years with acute or convalescent COVID-19.

The table lists this clone with a few counts. CDR3 protein: CSVLRVGGYGYTF. The CDR3, as DNA: TGCAGCGTCCTCAGGGTGGGGGGCTATGGCTACACCTTC. The chain couples TRBV29-1 to TRBJ1-2, with D maybe TRBD1 (5 bases). The germline V gene has CDR1 SQVTM and CDR2 ANQGSEA. The CDR3 totals 13 residues. V was cut by 6 bases and J by 4 bases, with 15 bases left in between.

Of note for this clone: The sample has other DNA sequences that encode this CDR3 too. The chain combines TRBV5-1 with TRBJ1-5; D unresolved. Trimming took 0 bases from V and 4 from J, leaving 8 bases between them. CDR3 size: 14 residues. CDR1 is SGHRS, CDR2 YFSETQ, per germline. In nucleotides, the CDR3 is TGCGCCAGCAGCTTGGATAGCTATAATCAGCCCCAGCATTTT. Translated: CASSLDSYNQPQHF.

The chain recombines TRBV19 with TRBJ2-3; TRBD2 matches at 11 bases. V trimming: 2 bases; J trimming: 11 bases; junction bases outside the gene matches: 12. Germline V gene data show CDR1 as LNHDA and CDR2 as SQIVND (reference sequence). There are 16 residues in the CDR3. CDR3 loop: CASSILAGGGTEGQYF. The DNA for the CDR3 is TGTGCCAGTAGTATACTAGCGGGAGGAGGAACCGAGGGGCAGTATTTT.

The J gene is TRBJ1-2, the V gene TRBV4-3; 8 positions agree with TRBD1. There are 16 residues in the CDR3. V gave up 0 bases and J gave up 4 bases; unmatched junction bases: 7. Germline lookup yields CDR1 LGHNA and CDR2 YSLEER. DNA of the CDR3: TGCGCCAGCAGCCAAGATCATAGACAGGGGAGCTATGGCTACACCTTC. The encoded protein is CASSQDHRQGSYGYTF.

The chain combines TRBV29-1 with TRBJ1-1, with unresolved D. The CDR3 covers 11 residues. Per the germline V gene, CDR1 is SQVTM and CDR2 is ANQGSEA. The CDR3 nucleotides are TGCAGTCTTTCCCTGAACACTGAAGCTTTCTTT. Its protein product is CSLSLNTEAFF.

The chain uses TRBV6-5 and TRBJ2-2; 8 bases match TRBD1. Germline V gene lookup returns CDR1 MNHEY and CDR2 SVGAGI. J lost 7 bases, V lost 6 bases, and 7 bases had no gene match. This CDR3 contains 14 residues. The CDR3 DNA follows: TGTGCCAGCAGAGGGACAGGCGGCGGCGGGGAGCTGTTTTTT. Translating it yields CASRGTGGGGELFF.

The chain couples TRBV4-2 to TRBJ1-2; D perhaps matches TRBD1 (6 bases). This CDR3 spans 14 amino acids. V was trimmed by 2 bases and J by 4 bases, leaving 11 bases between them. CDR1 and CDR2 (germline): LGHNA, YNFKEQ. The CDR3 region has the DNA TGTGCCAGCAGCCAAAACAGGGATGTCTATGGCTACACCTTC. Translating gives CASSQNRDVYGYTF.

The chain carries TRBV7-2 and TRBJ1-1; 7 bases fit TRBD1. The CDR3 loop spans 15 amino acids. The V gene end was trimmed by 5 bases and the J gene end by 1 base; junction bases not matched to a gene: 7. The V gene's germline CDR1 is SGHTA and CDR2 FQGNSA. The CDR3 loop is CASSNIRTGNTEAFF. The CDR3 coding sequence is TGTGCCAGCAGCAATATCCGGACAGGGAACACTGAAGCTTTCTTT.

This clone has only one observation. Other DNA sequences in this specimen translate into the identical CDR3. This chain joins TRBV5-1 and TRBJ1-1; no reliable D call. The germline CDR1 and CDR2 sequences are SGHRS and YFSETQ. Between the trimmed V and J ends, which lost 0 bases and 0 bases, there was a span of 6 bases. CDR3 length: 14 residues. The CDR3 reads CASSLAGMNTEAFF. The CDR3 region has the DNA TGCGCCAGCAGCTTGGCCGGGATGAACACTGAAGCTTTCTTT.

The genes are TRBV24-1 and TRBJ1-2, with TRBD1 identical over 7 bases. The CDR3 length is 12 residues. Trimming took 9 bases from V and 4 from J; bases not matched to a gene: 4. Germline CDR1 is KGHDR and CDR2 is SFDVKD. The DNA for the CDR3 is TGTGCCACCGCGGACAGGAGCTATGGCTACACCTTC. Translating it yields CATADRSYGYTF.

Remarks on this clone: The identical CDR3 is also encoded by other nucleotide sequences in the sample. The chain couples TRBV19 to TRBJ1-5; 11 bases map to TRBD1. CDR1 is LNHDA and CDR2 is SQIVND in the germline V gene (reference sequence). This CDR3 is built from 13 residues. V shed 9 bases and J 5 bases; nucleotides not matched to a gene: 3. The chain's CDR3 is CASRDRGDQPQHF. CDR3 nucleotide sequence: TGTGCCAGCCGGGACAGGGGGGATCAGCCCCAGCATTTT.

CDR3: CASHSPQGQGVGYTF. The CDR3 DNA reads TGTGCCAGCCACTCCCCACAGGGACAGGGGGTTGGCTACACCTTC. This rearrangement joins TRBV28 to TRBJ1-2, with TRBD1 identical over 11 bases. V was clipped by 8 bases and J by 7 bases; unmatched bases: 12. Germline V lookup: CDR1 MDHEN, CDR2 SYDVKM. The CDR3 extends over 15 amino acids.

The chain recombines TRBV29-1 with TRBJ1-2, with 10 bases matching TRBD1. Germline assignment: CDR1 SQVTM and CDR2 ANQGSEA. The CDR3 sequence is 15 residues long. The V segment lost 7 bases and the J segment 8 bases; nucleotides outside the gene matches: 16. The CDR3: CSASKGGTGAGGYTF. The CDR3 region has the DNA TGCAGCGCTTCCAAGGGGGGGACAGGGGCCGGAGGCTACACCTTC.

The chain uses TRBV7-2 and TRBJ1-4; no clear D. The germline V gene has CDR1 SGHTA and CDR2 FQGNSA. The CDR3 loop spans 17 amino acids. Trimming stripped 2 bases from V and 4 bases from J, with 17 bases between. The DNA for the CDR3 is TGTGCCAGCAGCTTAAGGTTGGGCGGGTTCGGTAATGAAAAACTGTTTTTT. Translation gives CASSLRLGGFGNEKLFF.